This paragraph covers one T cell receptor (beta chain) sequence. Antigen specificity is unknown. This entry comes from a study of T-cell reconstitution after alpha-beta-depleted transplantation in children. Study-wide points: Several hundred expanded graft clones reportedly supplied alpha-beta T cells about two months after transplant.

The CDR3 is made up of 18 amino acids. A library of TCRbeta sequences, prepared with unique molecular identifiers, was generated. TCRdb re-called the PCR reads with MiXCR, one entry per CDR3 protein. The sample records tens of thousands of distinct CDR3 sequences, approximately 18% being singletons. The gene calls are TRBV21-1 and TRBJ2-4. TRBV21-1 is an annotated pseudogene. The sample here was PBMCs, mostly from graft donor cells, taken 360 days after TCRalphabeta/CD19-depleted stem cell transplant. The sequence was obtained from a male patient between 2 and 15 years old who had a stem cell transplant for acute lymphoblastic leukemia, so the T cells may come from the graft donor. The chain's CDR3 is CASSKRNGQTLAKNIQYF. The DNA of the CDR3 is TGTGCCAGCAGCAAAAGAAATGGGCAGACCCTAGCCAAAAACATTCAGTACTTC.